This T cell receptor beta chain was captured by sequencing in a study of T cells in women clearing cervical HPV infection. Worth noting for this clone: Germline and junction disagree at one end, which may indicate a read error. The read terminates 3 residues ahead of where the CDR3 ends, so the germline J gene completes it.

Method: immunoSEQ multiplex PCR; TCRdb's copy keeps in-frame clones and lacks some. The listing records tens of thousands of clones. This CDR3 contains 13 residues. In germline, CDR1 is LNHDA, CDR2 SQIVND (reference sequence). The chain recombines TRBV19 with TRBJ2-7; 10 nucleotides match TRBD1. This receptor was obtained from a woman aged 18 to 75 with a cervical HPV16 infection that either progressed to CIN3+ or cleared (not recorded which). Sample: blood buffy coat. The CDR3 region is CAGSAGTGDEQYF. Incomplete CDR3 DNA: TGTGCCGGTAGTGCCGGGACAGGGGACGAG.